Presented here are 7 T cell receptor beta chains from one specimen sequenced in a study of CD4 T cells in relation to SARS-CoV-2 and coronaviruses. Sequenced by immunoSEQ multiplex PCR; TCRdb stores in-frame clones only, minus some. Of approximately 64,000 clones listed, about 94% are singletons. The unexposed donors gave CD4+ T cells in 2011-2018, prior to COVID-19. The sequenced sample was naive CD4+ T cells from PBMCs. Subset in this sample: naive CD4+ T cells isolated by negative enrichment. All receptors come from a human donor in good health.

The chain uses TRBV7-8 and TRBJ2-2, with D possibly being TRBD1 (6 bases). V was shortened by 5 bases and J by 1 base, with 8 bases between the two germline ends. CDR1 and CDR2 (germline): SGHVS, FQNEAQ. The CDR3 covers 14 residues. The DNA for the CDR3 is TGTGCCAGCAGCCCGACAGGGAACACCGGGGAGCTGTTTTTT. This gives the protein CASSPTGNTGELFF.

The chain employs TRBV4-2 and TRBJ2-4; D ambiguous. CDR3 size: 16 residues. Deletions cut 1 base from V and 1 base from J, with 11 bases between. Germline values: CDR1 LGHNA, CDR2 YNFKEQ. The CDR3 loop is CASSQGPGEAKNIQYF. The CDR3 bases are TGTGCCAGCAGCCAAGGTCCAGGAGAGGCCAAAAACATTCAGTACTTC.

The V and J genes are TRBV19 and TRBJ2-7, with 8 bases fitting TRBD1. The CDR3 consists of 15 residues. Germline loops: CDR1 LNHDA, CDR2 SQIVND (reference sequence). J was trimmed by 3 bases and V by 3 bases; bases with no gene match: 7. CDR3 loop: CASSIQAGGIYEQYF. The CDR3 DNA follows: TGTGCCAGTAGTATTCAGGCAGGGGGCATCTACGAGCAGTACTTC.

This chain connects TRBV7-8 to TRBJ1-2; maybe TRBD1 (6 bases). Germline V gene sequence: CDR1 SGHVS, CDR2 FQNEAQ. The V end was cut by 6 bases, the J end by 5 bases, with 16 bases between. CDR3 length: 14 amino acids. The CDR3 DNA reads TGTGCCAGCAGAGTAGGGACAAGCGGATATGGCTACACCTTC. Its protein is CASRVGTSGYGYTF. Supplemented by reference TRBV7-8 and TRBJ1-2, the full variable domain reads GAGVSQSPRYKVAKRGQDVALRCDPISGHVSLFWYQQALGQGPEFLTYFQNEAQLDKSGLPSDRFFAERPEGSVSTLKIQRTQQEDSAVYLCASRVGTSGYGYTFGSGTRLTVV.

The CDR3 loop reads CASSPRGPNVVTGELFF. CDR3 DNA sequence: TGTGCCAGCAGCCCTCGGGGCCCGAACGTCGTCACCGGGGAGCTGTTTTTT. J is TRBJ2-2 and V is TRBV7-7; either TRBD1 or TRBD2 may supply D (5 bases each). Trimming pared 5 bases from V and 4 bases from J, leaving 20 bases between. The length of the CDR3 is 17 residues. Germline-derived CDR1 and CDR2 are SSHAT and FNYEAQ (reference sequence).

V gene TRBV12-3 or TRBV12-4 combines with J gene TRBJ2-2, with D hard to call. Trimming took off 2 bases at V and 6 bases at J, with 7 bases between the two ends. The length of the CDR3 is 13 residues. CDR3 sequence reads: CASSLRISGELFF. CDR3 sequence (DNA): TGTGCCAGCAGTTTACGGATATCCGGGGAGCTGTTTTTT.

This clone was observed a single time. The V call is TRBV5-8, the J call TRBJ1-2; 8 bases agree with TRBD1. J lost 0 bases, V lost 3 bases, and 7 bases had no gene match. The CDR3 runs to 16 residues. Germline loops: CDR1 SGHTS, CDR2 YDEGEE. Written as DNA, the CDR3 is TGTGCCAGCAGCTCAACAGGGGGAGTAGCTAACTATGGCTACACCTTC. This translates into CASSSTGGVANYGYTF.